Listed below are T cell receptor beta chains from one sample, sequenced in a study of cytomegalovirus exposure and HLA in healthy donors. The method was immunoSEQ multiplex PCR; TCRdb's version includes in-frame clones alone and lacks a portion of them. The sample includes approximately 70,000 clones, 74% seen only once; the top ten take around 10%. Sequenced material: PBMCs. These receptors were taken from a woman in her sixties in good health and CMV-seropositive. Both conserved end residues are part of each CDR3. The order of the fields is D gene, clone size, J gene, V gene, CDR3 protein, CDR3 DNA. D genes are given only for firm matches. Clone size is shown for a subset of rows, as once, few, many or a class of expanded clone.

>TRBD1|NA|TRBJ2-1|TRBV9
CASSARGQGAYNEQFF
TGTGCCAGCAGCGCCCGAGGACAGGGGGCCTACAATGAGCAGTTCTTC
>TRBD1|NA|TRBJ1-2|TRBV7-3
CASSSGQGNGYTF
TGTGCCAGCAGCTCTGGACAGGGTAATGGCTACACCTTC
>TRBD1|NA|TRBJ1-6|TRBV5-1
CASSVGQGTVIRALHF
TGCGCCAGCAGCGTCGGACAGGGTACTGTAATTCGGGCCCTCCACTTT
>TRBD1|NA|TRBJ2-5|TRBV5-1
CASSPGQDQETQYF
TGCGCCAGCAGCCCCGGACAGGACCAAGAGACCCAGTACTTC
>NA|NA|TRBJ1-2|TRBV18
CASSPSEVNGYTF
TGTGCCAGCTCACCCTCCGAGGTCAATGGCTACACCTTC
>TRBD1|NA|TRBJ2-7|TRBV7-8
CASSQNRGTYEQYF
TGTGCCAGCAGCCAGAACAGGGGAACCTACGAGCAGTACTTC
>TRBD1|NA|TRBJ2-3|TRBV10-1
CASSDGTGGADTQYF
TGCGCCAGCAGTGACGGGACAGGGGGCGCGGATACGCAGTATTTT
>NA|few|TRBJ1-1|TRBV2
CASRQPPANTEAFF
TGTGCCAGCAGACAGCCTCCCGCGAACACTGAAGCTTTCTTT
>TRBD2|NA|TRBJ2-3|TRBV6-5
CATTSGGAMTDTQYF
TGTGCCACAACTAGCGGGGGGGCCATGACAGATACGCAGTATTTT
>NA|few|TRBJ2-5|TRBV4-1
CASSRRRAGNEETQYF
TGCGCCAGCAGCCGACGCAGAGCGGGCAACGAGGAGACCCAGTACTTC
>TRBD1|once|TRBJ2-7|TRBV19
CASRTGTGSYEQYF
TGTGCCAGTAGAACCGGGACAGGGTCATACGAGCAGTACTTC
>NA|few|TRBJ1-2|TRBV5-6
CASSLRGDPGVYGYTF
TGTGCCAGCAGTCTCCGGGGGGACCCTGGGGTCTATGGCTACACCTTC
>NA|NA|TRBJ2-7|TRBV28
CASRLTTGYEQYF
TGTGCCAGCAGACTCACTACAGGGTACGAGCAGTACTTC
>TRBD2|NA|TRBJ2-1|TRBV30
CAWTSGRTYNEQFF
TGTGCCTGGACTAGCGGGAGAACCTACAATGAGCAGTTCTTC
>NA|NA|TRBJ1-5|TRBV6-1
CASSHSNQPQHF
TGTGCCAGCAGCCATAGCAATCAGCCCCAGCATTTT
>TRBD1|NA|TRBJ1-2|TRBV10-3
CAITQDRGNYGYTF
TGTGCCATCACCCAAGACAGGGGCAACTATGGCTACACCTTC
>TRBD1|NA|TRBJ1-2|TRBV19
CASSTRGRDRVRLGYGYTF
TGTGCCAGTAGTACCCGCGGCCGGGACAGGGTCCGTCTAGGCTATGGCTACACCTTC
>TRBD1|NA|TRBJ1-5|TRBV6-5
CASRETGGGPQHF
TGTGCCAGCAGAGAGACAGGGGGAGGGCCCCAGCATTTT
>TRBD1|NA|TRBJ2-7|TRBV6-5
CASSPGQDLSEQYF
TGTGCCAGCAGTCCCGGACAGGATCTCTCCGAGCAGTACTTC
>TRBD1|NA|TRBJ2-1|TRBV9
CASSTRDSMNEQFF
TGTGCCAGCAGCACTCGGGACAGCATGAATGAGCAGTTCTTC
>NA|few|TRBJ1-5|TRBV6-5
CASSYSTGQPQHF
TGTGCCAGCAGTTACTCGACAGGACAGCCCCAGCATTTT
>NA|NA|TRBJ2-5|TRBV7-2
CASSLDYQETQYF
TGTGCCAGCAGCTTAGACTACCAAGAGACCCAGTACTTC
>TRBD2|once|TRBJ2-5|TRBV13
CASSYRTGGPGETQYF
TGTGCCAGCAGCTATAGGACGGGGGGGCCGGGGGAGACCCAGTACTTC
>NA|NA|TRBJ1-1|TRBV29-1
CSVKLGTLEAFF
TGCAGCGTTAAACTGGGCACGCTTGAAGCTTTCTTT
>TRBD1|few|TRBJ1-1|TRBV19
CASSIIQGEAFF
TGTGCCAGTAGTATAATACAGGGGGAAGCTTTCTTT
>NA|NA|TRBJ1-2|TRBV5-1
CASSSYRDNYGYTF
TGCGCCAGCAGCTCTTACAGAGACAACTATGGCTACACCTTC
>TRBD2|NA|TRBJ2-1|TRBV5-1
CASSPGTSGGLNEQFF
TGCGCCAGCAGCCCCGGGACTAGCGGGGGGCTCAATGAGCAGTTCTTC
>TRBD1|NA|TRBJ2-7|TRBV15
CATSKDRVTYEQYF
TGTGCCACCAGCAAGGACAGGGTGACCTACGAGCAGTACTTC
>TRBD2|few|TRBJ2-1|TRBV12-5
CASGSLVAGSLYNEQFF
TGTGCTAGTGGTTCACTTGTAGCGGGGTCTCTTTACAATGAGCAGTTCTTC
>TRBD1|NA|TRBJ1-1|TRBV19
CASSMRGDRGFMNTEAFF
TGTGCCAGTAGTATGAGAGGCGACAGGGGGTTCATGAACACTGAAGCTTTCTTT
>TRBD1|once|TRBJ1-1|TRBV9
CASSPRTGGNSEAFF
TGTGCCAGCAGCCCTCGAACAGGGGGGAACAGTGAAGCTTTCTTT
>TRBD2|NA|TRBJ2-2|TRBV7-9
CASSWLIAGNRDTGELFF
TGTGCCAGCAGCTGGCTGATAGCGGGAAATAGGGACACCGGGGAGCTGTTTTTT
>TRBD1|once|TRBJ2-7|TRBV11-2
CASSLEVAGQATYEQYF
TGTGCCAGCAGCTTAGAGGTTGCGGGACAGGCGACCTACGAGCAGTACTTC